A single sample gave rise to the 15 T cell receptor beta chains below, sequenced in a study of cytomegalovirus exposure and HLA in healthy donors (dated by TCRdb to 2015 to 2018). Library creation used the immunoSEQ multiplex PCR assay. The table was pulled from immuneACCESS by TCRdb, which kept in-frame rearrangements only. Such tables lose some clones; where checked, under half of the loss comes from unresolved V genes, and the rest has no known cause. In all, the sample holds approximately 99,000 clones, and about 85% of those were seen once. Clones ranked in the top ten supply about 3% of the sample. Sequenced input: PBMCs. The receptors were gathered from a woman aged 18 to 35 in good health and CMV-seronegative.

This chain uses TRBV19 with TRBJ2-7; D possibly corresponds to TRBD1 (5 bases). The germline V and J ends were trimmed by 7 bases and 1 base, with 11 bases remaining between them. The CDR3 has 13 amino acids. The germline CDR1 and CDR2 sequences are LNHDA and SQIVND (reference sequence). The CDR3 region is CASTSRQSYEQYF. CDR3 nucleotide sequence: TGTGCCAGTACCAGTCGACAGTCCTACGAGCAGTACTTC.

The rearrangement links TRBV5-6 to TRBJ2-3; D is unclear. CDR1 is SGHDT, CDR2 YYEEEE, per germline. This CDR3 has 15 amino acids. The V gene lost 4 bases and the J gene lost 0 bases, with 12 bases spanning the gap. The CDR3 nucleotides read TGTGCCAGCAGCCCGGTTGCGTCTAGCACAGATACGCAGTATTTT. Its translation: CASSPVASSTDTQYF.

This sequence joins TRBV10-3 and TRBJ1-5, with D tentatively TRBD1 (6 bases). CDR3 size: 15 residues. In germline, CDR1 is ENHRY, CDR2 SYGVKD. V was shortened by 2 bases and J by 1 base, with 9 bases between the two germline ends. CDR3 nucleotides: TGTGCCATCAGTGAGGGGACACACAGCAATCAGCCCCAGCATTTT. Translating it yields CAISEGTHSNQPQHF.

This sequence joins TRBV10-1 and TRBJ1-2, with no clear D. Germline-derived CDR1 and CDR2 are WNHNN and SYGVQD (reference sequence). V lost 0 bases to trimming and J lost 4 bases, with 6 bases between them. This CDR3 spans 13 amino acids. In nucleotides, the CDR3 is TGCGCCAGCAGTGAGTCGGGGAGCTATGGCTACACCTTC. It encodes CASSESGSYGYTF.

This chain links TRBV27 with TRBJ1-3, with unresolved D. V shed 5 bases and J shed 4 bases, with 9 bases lying between them. The CDR3 is 13 residues long. CDR1 and CDR2 from the germline V gene are MNHEY and SMNVEV (reference sequence). CDR3 protein: CASSRVSGNTIYF. The CDR3 nucleotides are TGTGCCAGCAGTAGAGTGTCGGGAAACACCATATATTTT.

V gene TRBV5-4 combines with J gene TRBJ1-4; D is possibly TRBD1 (5 bases). Trimming shortened V by 0 bases and J by 8 bases, and 14 bases separated the two germline ends. The germline V gene encodes CDR1 SGHNT and CDR2 YYREEE (reference sequence). CDR3 size: 15 residues. The CDR3 protein is CASSLGGGAGEKLFF. The DNA for the CDR3 is TGTGCCAGCAGCTTGGGGGGCGGGGCCGGGGAAAAACTGTTTTTT.

CDR3 in DNA: TGTGCCAGCAGTCCAGGGTTCCACAATCAGCCCCAGCATTTT. Protein: CASSPGFHNQPQHF. This chain uses TRBV27 with TRBJ1-5, with D possibly TRBD1 on 5 matching bases. With 5 bases removed from V and 3 bases from J, the gap between germline ends came to 11 bases. Germline CDR1 is MNHEY and CDR2 is SMNVEV (reference sequence). The CDR3 covers 14 residues.

The V gene is TRBV4-1, the J gene TRBJ1-1; D remains ambiguous. V gave up 0 bases and J gave up 0 bases, with 8 bases separating them. Germline V gene data show CDR1 as MGHRA and CDR2 as YSYEKL. This CDR3 contains 15 residues. The CDR3 spells CASSQDALLNTEAFF. CDR3 coding DNA: TGCGCCAGCAGCCAAGATGCGCTTTTGAACACTGAAGCTTTCTTT.

The V gene is TRBV2, the J gene TRBJ1-4; the D gene is possibly TRBD1 (5 bases). CDR1 and CDR2 from the germline V gene are SNHLY and FYNNEI. CDR3 length: 16 amino acids. V lost 2 bases to trimming and J lost 1 base, with 11 bases between them. CDR3 in DNA: TGTGCCAGCAGTGAAAATTACGGGGGAACTAATGAAAAACTGTTTTTT. This translates into CASSENYGGTNEKLFF.

The gene calls are TRBV6-6 and TRBJ2-3; perhaps TRBD2 as D (6 bases). Germline lookup yields CDR1 MNHNY and CDR2 SVGAGI (reference sequence). Between the trimmed V and J ends, which lost 5 bases and 4 bases, there was a span of 19 bases. The CDR3 sequence is 16 residues long. CDR3 in amino acids: CASSRGSKQIADTQYF. CDR3 bases: TGTGCCAGCAGTCGGGGGTCCAAACAGATTGCAGATACGCAGTATTTT.

This chain connects TRBV28 to TRBJ2-7, with 9 nucleotides matching TRBD1. The CDR3 loop spans 15 amino acids. Per germline, CDR1 MDHEN and CDR2 SYDVKM. V was clipped by 4 bases and J by 1 base; unmatched bases: 5. The CDR3 region is CASSSSGTGSYEQYF. CDR3 in DNA: TGTGCCAGCAGTTCCTCCGGGACAGGGTCCTACGAGCAGTACTTC.

The V gene is TRBV11-2, the J gene TRBJ2-7; a weak D match, TRBD1 (5 bases). The CDR3 is 15 residues long. The germline CDR1 and CDR2 sequences are SGHAT and FQNNGV. V was trimmed by 3 bases and J by 0 bases, leaving 12 bases between them. In nucleotides, the CDR3 is TGTGCCAGCAGCTTCGGCGCAGGGTCCTCCTACGAGCAGTACTTC. The encoded protein is CASSFGAGSSYEQYF.

The CDR3 reads CASRTSGGTDTQYF. CDR3 DNA sequence: TGTGCCAGCAGGACTAGCGGGGGCACAGATACGCAGTATTTT. The rearrangement joins TRBV2 to TRBJ2-3, with TRBD2 matching over 11 bases. Germline CDR1 is SNHLY and CDR2 is FYNNEI. This CDR3 has 14 amino acids. Trimming cost V 6 bases and J 1 base; bases outside gene matches: 0.

The gene calls are TRBV5-1 and TRBJ2-5, with D possibly matching TRBD1 (5 bases). Germline-derived CDR1 and CDR2 are SGHRS and YFSETQ. Trimming shortened V by 0 bases and J by 5 bases, and 11 bases separated the two germline ends. This CDR3 comprises 14 residues. The CDR3 bases are TGCGCCAGCAGCTTGGAAGCAGGGTCGGAGACCCAGTACTTC. Translation gives CASSLEAGSETQYF.

The chain employs TRBV15 and TRBJ1-5, with 11 bases matching TRBD1. Per the germline V gene, CDR1 is LNHNV and CDR2 is YYDKDF (reference sequence). This CDR3 contains 17 residues. The ends lost 5 bases at V and 0 bases at J; junction bases unmatched: 6. CDR3 bases: TGTGCCACCAGCGGCGGGACAGGGGGATATAGCAATCAGCCCCAGCATTTT. This gives the protein CATSGGTGGYSNQPQHF. Full variable domain (remainder filled in from reference TRBV15 and TRBJ1-5): DAMVIQNPRYQVTQFGKPVTLSCSQTLNHNVMYWYQQKSSQAPKLLFHYYDKDFNNEADTPDNFQSRRPNTSFCFLDIRSPGLGDTAMYLCATSGGTGGYSNQPQHFGDGTRLSIL.